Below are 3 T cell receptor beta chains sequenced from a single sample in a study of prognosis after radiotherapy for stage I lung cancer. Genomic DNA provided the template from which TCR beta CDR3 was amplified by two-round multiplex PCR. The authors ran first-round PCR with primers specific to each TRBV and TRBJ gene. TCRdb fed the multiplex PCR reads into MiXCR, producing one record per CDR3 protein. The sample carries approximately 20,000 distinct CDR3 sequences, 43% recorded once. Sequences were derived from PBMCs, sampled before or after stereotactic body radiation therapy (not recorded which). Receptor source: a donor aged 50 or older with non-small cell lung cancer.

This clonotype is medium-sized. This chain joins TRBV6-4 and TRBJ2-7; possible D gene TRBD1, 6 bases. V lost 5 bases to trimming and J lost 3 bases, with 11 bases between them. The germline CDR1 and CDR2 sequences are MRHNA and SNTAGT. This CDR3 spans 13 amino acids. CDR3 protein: CASSYAGVYEQYF. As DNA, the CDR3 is TGTGCCAGCAGTTACGCAGGGGTCTACGAGCAGTACTTC.

The CDR3 region is CASSLADSYNEQFF. The CDR3 nucleotides are TGTGCCAGCAGCTTAGCGGACTCCTACAATGAGCAGTTCTTC. The chain recombines TRBV7-2 with TRBJ2-1; D remains ambiguous. V lost 0 bases to trimming and J lost 0 bases, with 3 bases between them. The CDR3 loop spans 14 amino acids. Germline V gene data show CDR1 as SGHTA and CDR2 as FQGNSA.

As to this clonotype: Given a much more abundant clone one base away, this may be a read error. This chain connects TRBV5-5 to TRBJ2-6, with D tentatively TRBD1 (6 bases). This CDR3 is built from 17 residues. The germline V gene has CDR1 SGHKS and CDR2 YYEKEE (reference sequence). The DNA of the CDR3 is TGTGTCAGCAGCAAGACAGGACATTTCTCTGGGGCCAACGTCCTGACTTTC. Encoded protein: CVSSKTGHFSGANVLTF.